This is a list of T cell receptor beta chains from one sample in a study of shared clonotypes between healthy human individuals. Generated by immunoSEQ multiplex PCR, the TCRdb table keeps only in-frame clones and is missing some. The table shows over 700,000 clones, with roughly two thirds occurring only once. The sample comprised memory CD4+ T cells sorted from blood. All receptors derive from a woman aged 30 to 39 in good health. Both conserved end residues are part of each CDR3. D genes are given only for firm matches. Rows may omit the clone size; those that give it use once, few, many or a size class.

TRBD1 . TRBJ1-1 TRBV12-5 CASGVTGDTEAFF TGTGCTAGTGGCGTCACAGGGGACACTGAAGCTTTCTTT
TRBD1 . TRBJ2-5 TRBV9 CASSVAQGAGETQYF TGTGCCAGCAGCGTAGCTCAGGGGGCGGGCGAGACCCAGTACTTC
. . TRBJ2-5 TRBV18 CASRERETETQYF TGTGCCAGCCGGGAACGGGAGACAGAGACCCAGTACTTC
. . TRBJ1-5 TRBV28 CASSLVQGGGNQPQHF TGTGCCAGCAGTTTGGTTCAGGGTGGCGGCAATCAGCCCCAGCATTTT
. . TRBJ2-5 TRBV27 CAGPIGTTKQETQYF TGTGCCGGGCCGATCGGGACAACGAAACAAGAGACCCAGTACTTC
. . TRBJ1-1 TRBV30 CAWRASQRNTEAFF TGTGCCTGGAGGGCGAGTCAGCGGAACACTGAAGCTTTCTTT
. . TRBJ1-2 TRBV18 CASSTEGVNYGYTF TGTGCCAGCTCTACCGAGGGGGTAAACTATGGCTACACCTTC
TRBD1 . TRBJ1-1 TRBV2 CATGKGQGIEAFF TGTGCCACCGGAAAAGGACAGGGCATTGAAGCTTTCTTT
TRBD2 . TRBJ2-7 TRBV27 CASSFRRAGGTYEQYF TGTGCCAGCAGTTTTCGCAGAGCGGGAGGGACCTACGAGCAGTACTTC
TRBD2 . TRBJ2-5 TRBV4-2 CASSLQGLAGVRETQYF TGTGCCAGCAGTCTACAGGGACTAGCGGGAGTTAGAGAGACCCAGTACTTC
. . TRBJ1-2 TRBV4-1 CATNPIPGTTNYGYTF TGCGCCACGAATCCGATACCCGGGACAACAAACTATGGCTACACCTTC
TRBD2 many TRBJ2-5 TRBV5-4 CASSFGSGSPETQYF TGTGCCAGCAGCTTCGGTAGCGGGAGTCCAGAGACCCAGTACTTC
TRBD2 . TRBJ2-1 TRBV9 CASSVTSGSLNEQFF TGTGCCAGCAGCGTGACTAGCGGGAGCCTCAATGAGCAGTTCTTC
. . TRBJ2-3 TRBV6-5 CASSYSRDWEQYF TGTGCCAGCAGTTACTCGAGGGACTGGGAGCAGTATTTT
. . TRBJ2-5 TRBV5-1 CASRSAPEETQYF TGCGCCAGCAGGAGTGCCCCGGAGGAGACCCAGTACTTC
. . TRBJ2-3 TRBV7-3 CASSSDGDTQYF TGTGCCAGCAGCTCCGACGGGGATACGCAGTATTTT
. . TRBJ2-5 TRBV7-6 CASSLAPSRAQIQETQYF TGTGCCAGCAGCTTAGCCCCATCCAGGGCCCAGATTCAAGAGACCCAGTACTTC
TRBD1 many TRBJ2-2 TRBV27 CASSFSDRLNTGELFF TGTGCCAGCAGTTTTTCGGACAGGCTAAACACCGGGGAGCTGTTTTTT
. . TRBJ2-5 TRBV4-1 CASSQEYAGISETQYF TGCGCCAGCAGCCAAGAATATGCGGGAATTTCAGAGACCCAGTACTTC
. . TRBJ1-5 TRBV9 CASSVAPYSNQPQHF TGTGCCAGCAGCGTAGCTCCCTATAGCAATCAGCCCCAGCATTTT
. . TRBJ2-1 TRBV15 CATSSPPPGSAVGEQFF TGTGCCACCAGCAGTCCGCCCCCGGGATCGGCGGTAGGGGAGCAGTTCTTC
. . TRBJ2-7 TRBV28 CASSSGYSYEQYF TGTGCCAGCAGTTCGGGATATTCCTACGAGCAGTACTTC
. many TRBJ1-1 TRBV2 CASSAGYTEAFF TGTGCCAGCAGTGCAGGCTACACTGAAGCTTTCTTT
. . TRBJ2-7 TRBV15 CATSTGGTAGAYEQYF TGTGCCACCAGCACGGGTGGAACCGCAGGGGCCTACGAGCAGTACTTC
. . TRBJ2-1 TRBV5-1 CASSRTDSYNEQFF TGCGCCAGCAGCAGGACAGACTCCTACAATGAGCAGTTCTTC
. . TRBJ1-5 TRBV28 CASRGGWPQHF TGTGCCAGTCGAGGTGGTTGGCCCCAGCATTTT
. . TRBJ2-7 TRBV7-9 CASSPNRGYEQYF TGTGCCAGCAGCCCAAATAGGGGTTACGAGCAGTACTTC
. . TRBJ1-5 TRBV7-6 CASSLGLGVQPQHF TGTGCCAGCAGCTTAGGCCTAGGGGTTCAGCCCCAGCATTTT
TRBD1 few TRBJ2-7 TRBV28 CASSFGTGLGYEQYF TGTGCCAGCAGTTTCGGGACAGGGCTCGGCTACGAGCAGTACTTC
. . TRBJ1-5 TRBV5-1 CASSLTSSNQPQHF TGCGCCAGCAGCTTGACTAGTAGCAATCAGCCCCAGCATTTT
TRBD2 once TRBJ2-5 TRBV6-1 CASGRVETQYF TGTGCCAGCGGGAGGGTCGAGACCCAGTACTTC
. . TRBJ1-5 TRBV5-1 CASSSGAGEPQHF TGCGCCAGCAGCTCCGGCGCGGGAGAGCCCCAGCATTTT
. . TRBJ2-4 TRBV28 CASSFDRNSFKNIQYF TGTGCCAGCAGTTTTGACAGGAATTCTTTTAAAAACATTCAGTACTTC
. . TRBJ2-7 TRBV27 CASSSRRGNYEQYF TGTGCCAGCAGTTCACGGCGGGGAAACTACGAGCAGTACTTC
. . TRBJ2-7 TRBV29-1 CSVVGARYEQYF TGCAGCGTTGTGGGGGCCCGCTACGAGCAGTACTTC
TRBD2 . TRBJ2-1 TRBV11-3 CASSSRAGETAEQFF TGTGCCAGCAGCTCCCGTGCGGGGGAGACGGCTGAGCAGTTCTTC
TRBD1 . TRBJ1-2 TRBV2 CASSEQGAAYGYTF TGTGCCAGCAGTGAACAGGGGGCGGCCTATGGCTACACCTTC
. . TRBJ2-2 TRBV7-8 CASSFPGELFF TGTGCCAGCAGCTTCCCCGGGGAGCTGTTTTTT
. . TRBJ2-1 TRBV5-1 CASSFSVGSYNEQFF TGCGCCAGCAGCTTTAGCGTGGGTTCCTACAATGAGCAGTTCTTC
TRBD1 . TRBJ2-3 TRBV6-1 CASERGGSTDTQYF TGTGCCAGCGAGAGAGGGGGCAGCACAGATACGCAGTATTTT
. . TRBJ1-2 TRBV2 CASRAQDWSNGYTF TGTGCCAGCAGAGCACAGGACTGGAGTAATGGCTACACCTTC
. . TRBJ2-1 TRBV28 CASSSIIFVSSYNEQFF TGTGCCAGCAGTTCCATTATTTTCGTTAGCTCCTACAATGAGCAGTTCTTC
. . TRBJ1-1 TRBV7-9 CASRRGWGGTEAFF TGTGCCAGCAGAAGGGGTTGGGGTGGCACTGAAGCTTTCTTT
. . TRBJ2-6 TRBV18 CASSRYGDTGANVLTF TGTGCCAGCTCACGATATGGAGATACTGGGGCCAACGTCCTGACTTTC
TRBD1 many TRBJ1-1 TRBV29-1 CSVYGTDNTEAFF TGCAGCGTCTACGGGACAGATAACACTGAAGCTTTCTTT
TRBD2 . TRBJ2-7 TRBV7-9 CASSLAGGSYEQYF TGTGCCAGCAGCTTAGCGGGAGGGTCCTACGAGCAGTACTTC
TRBD2 . TRBJ2-2 TRBV4-2 CASSQDKREGLANTGELFF TGTGCCAGCAGCCAAGATAAGCGGGAGGGCCTCGCGAACACCGGGGAGCTGTTTTTT
TRBD2 once TRBJ2-1 TRBV9 CASSVVPSGRIHEQFF TGTGCCAGCAGCGTAGTTCCTAGCGGGAGGATCCATGAGCAGTTCTTC
. . TRBJ2-4 TRBV5-6 CASSLEQNKNIQYF TGTGCCAGCAGCTTGGAACAGAATAAAAACATTCAGTACTTC
. . TRBJ1-2 TRBV5-1 CASSRISAPLAYTF TGCGCCAGCAGCCGTATCTCCGCGCCTTTAGCCTACACCTTC
. . TRBJ1-2 TRBV28 CASSLGGGTLYGYTF TGTGCCAGCAGTTTAGGCGGGGGTACGCTCTATGGCTACACCTTC
TRBD1 . TRBJ1-3 TRBV4-2 CASSQRDRGSGNTIYF TGTGCCAGCAGCCAAAGGGACAGGGGATCTGGAAACACCATATATTTT
. . TRBJ2-7 TRBV27 CASSSQAYEQYF TGTGCCAGCAGTTCTCAGGCCTACGAGCAGTACTTC
. . TRBJ1-2 TRBV18 CASSPRDASDYGYTF TGTGCCAGCTCACCTCGGGACGCTTCCGACTATGGCTACACCTTC
TRBD2 . TRBJ2-7 TRBV6-6 CASSLAVSSYEQYF TGTGCCAGCAGTCTAGCGGTAAGCTCCTACGAGCAGTACTTC